This T cell receptor (beta chain) was documented in a study of OX40 agonist ivuxolimab in advanced cancers. Sequencing was performed with immunoSEQ multiplex PCR; in TCRdb, only in-frame clones are kept and a portion is missing. The sample comprises over 100,000 clones, approximately 90% of which are singletons, and about 1.1% rests with the top ten. The study's findings and limits: Partial responders dosed at 0.1-3.0 mg/kg displayed clonal expansion ranking among the lowest.

The CDR3 length is 14 residues. Germline V gives CDR1 SGHRS, CDR2 YFSETQ. The germline V and J ends were trimmed by 5 bases and 0 bases, with 12 bases remaining between them. For this clone: Its antigen is unidentified.

The material sequenced was CD4+ or CD8+ T cells sorted from blood, taken in a trial of the OX40 agonist ivuxolimab. The sequence was collected from an adult with an advanced solid tumor such as melanoma, head and neck, liver or kidney cancer. The V gene is TRBV5-1, the J gene TRBJ2-7, with D maybe TRBD1 (5 bases). DNA of the CDR3: TGCGCCAGCAGTACAGGCCCAAGCTCCTACGAGCAGTACTTC. Amino acids: CASSTGPSSYEQYF. The whole variable domain, filled in from reference TRBV5-1 and TRBJ2-7, reads KAGVTQTPRYLIKTRGQQVTLSCSPISGHRSVSWYQQTPGQGLQFLFEYFSETQRNKGNFPGRFSGRQFSNSRSEMNVSTLELGDSALYLCASSTGPSSYEQYFGPGTRLTVT.